A selection of T cell receptor beta chains follows, all from one sample in a study of regulatory T cells in long-lasting Graves disease. Using its own MiXCR run on the multiplex PCR reads, TCRdb lists one record per CDR3 protein. The sample has about 500,000 distinct CDR3 sequences; approximately 12% are singletons. This sample was also put to use in a study of T cells in Graves' hyperthyroidism and ophthalmopathy.

The sample was peripheral blood mononuclear cells (PBMCs), taken at new diagnosis, from a patient treated with antithyroid drugs. The receptor source for this set is a woman aged 25 to 39 with Graves disease. The CDR3 runs from the conserved cysteine through the conserved F or W.

v_gene | CDR3aa
TRBV11-2 | CASSDRGRYSPLHF
TRBV27 | CASSLTFGQMNTEAFF
TRBV6-1 | CASSEVAQYTEAFF
TRBV18 | CASSPPGTGNEAFF
TRBV11-2 | CASSLVAASYEQYF
TRBV6-6 | CASSYSLYGAISTEAFF
TRBV5-1 | CASSLGGGVPHEQFF
TRBV29-1 | CSVEGTSGSLNEQFF
TRBV29-1 | CSVVPTGNTIYF
TRBV29-1 | CSVADREEAFF
TRBV13 | CASSNRDFTDTQYF
TRBV4-3 | CASSLGLAGGAQYF
TRBV2 | CASSALRVAQYF
TRBV6-5 | CASSYRQGDYGYTF
TRBV20-1 | CSAPPPAGRPDTQYF
TRBV2 | CASSEHLGQLYNEQFF
TRBV5-1 | CASSQIAVSSYNEQFF
TRBV7-2 | CASSSNPLGEQFF
TRBV11-2 | CASSLVVGYTGELFF
TRBV12-3/TRBV12-4 | CASSLLPHEQYF
TRBV11-2 | CASSLGGTSGSPSYNEQFF
TRBV24-1 | CATGDRFGTEAFF
TRBV19 | CASSPRIAGGNTGELFF
TRBV10-1 | CASKTSGREETQYF
TRBV2 | CASTGTGTDTQYF
TRBV7-2 | CASSLPRGGELFF
TRBV7-2 | CASSLFPSEAFF
TRBV9 | CASSVRGRDEQFF
TRBV28 | CASSIPRDLGETQYF
TRBV19 | CASSRDSGLAHPYNEQFF
TRBV5-5 | CASSRLATDTQYF
TRBV11-2 | CASSSSFRTGTDTQYF
TRBV5-4 | CASSLSGQGRTEAFF
TRBV20-1 | CSARDPGREQFF
TRBV11-3 | CASSAGEREWYTGELFF
TRBV11-1 | CASSLAGMSNTEAFF
TRBV2 | CASRRDTILNQPQHF
TRBV19 | CASSIQKIAGTGALYEQYF
TRBV5-1 | CASSFYLTGNTEAFF
TRBV6-1 | CASTPGVVGEKLFF